One T cell receptor beta chain is described in this entry. Generated by immunoSEQ multiplex PCR, the TCRdb table keeps only in-frame clones and is missing some. The data show tens of thousands of clones, approximately 96% seen once. These data come from a study of T cells after somatic rescue of genetic block. V was cut by 2 bases and J by 5 bases, with 10 bases left in between. The germline V gene encodes CDR1 SGHAT and CDR2 FQNNGV. The CDR3 is made up of 13 amino acids. The receptor's source is a child less than two years old. The material sequenced was peripheral blood mononuclear cells (PBMCs). V usage is TRBV11-2 and J usage is TRBJ2-7; D not certain. The CDR3: CASSLLSVHEQYF. DNA for the CDR3: TGTGCCAGCAGCTTATTGTCCGTACACGAGCAGTACTTC.